The 2 T cell receptor beta chains below all came from one sample that was sequenced in a study of T cell changes during pregnancy in multiple sclerosis. TCRdb keeps only in-frame clones here, not all; method: immunoSEQ multiplex PCR. This sample has some 23,000 clones, with roughly 90% found just once. The source material was CD4+ T cells from peripheral blood mononuclear cells, sampled in the first trimester of pregnancy. Receptors originate from a female donor in good health, enrolled as a control in a pregnancy study.

The chain recombines TRBV11-2 with TRBJ1-4; D remains unclear. V dropped 1 base and J dropped 7 bases, with 7 bases sitting between them. This CDR3 has 13 residues. The germline CDR1 and CDR2 sequences are SGHAT and FQNNGV. The CDR3 bases are TGTGCCAGCAGCTTAGGGGCCGGTGAAAAACTGTTTTTT. Translating gives CASSLGAGEKLFF.

V is TRBV6-4 and J is TRBJ1-2; 8 bases match TRBD1. In germline, CDR1 is MRHNA, CDR2 SNTAGT. The CDR3 is 15 residues long. V lost 6 bases, J lost 4 bases, and 10 bases stayed unmatched. This CDR3 is CASSQKTGEVYGYTF. CDR3 nucleotide sequence: TGTGCCAGCAGCCAAAAGACAGGGGAAGTCTATGGCTACACCTTC.